This TCR beta chain was captured in a study of T-cell memory formation after mild COVID-19 (dated by TCRdb to about 2021). Background on the whole study: Most TCR sequence clusters were specific to one of the two donors. In two donors, T-cell clones that expanded and contracted after mild COVID-19 were tracked by sequencing TCRalpha and TCRbeta repertoires over time. Two young, previously healthy adult volunteers, one female and one male, were included in the cohort.

The paper's findings and limits, for the study overall: Some responding clones were detected in pre-infection memory, which suggested that pre-existing cross-reactive memory T cells had joined the SARS-CoV-2 response. Balanced CD4/CD8 phenotypes were observed for clones contracting from day 15 to 85, whereas a bias towards CD4+ was observed for a second wave of clones expanding from day 15 to 37. Contracting CD4+ clones were found mainly in CM and EM memory subsets, while CD8+ clones were enriched in EMRA. Whether the second-wave clones peaking on day 37 were SARS-CoV-2 specific was not confirmed. The study included only two mild cases, and larger cohorts that include severe cases with pre-infection samples were judged to be necessary.

Sequencing relied on an Illumina NovaSeq 6000. TCRalpha and TCRbeta cDNA libraries were constructed by 5'RACE with constant-segment primers, with sample barcodes and unique molecular identifiers being introduced. RNA was extracted from every sample with Trizol reagent. Libraries were amplified in two PCR steps, with a second sample barcode and Illumina TruSeq adapters added in the second step. Libraries were sequenced on an Illumina NovaSeq with 2 x 150 bp paired-end reads. For the original study's pipeline: Demultiplexing of reads and collapsing into UMI-guided consensus sequences were performed with migec v1.2.7. Using mixcr v2.1.11, the UMI consensuses were aligned to TRA and TRB V and J templates and assembled into clonotypes. Clonotypes were classified as expanded or contracted when called significant by both edgeR and NoisET, with noise models trained on biological replicates. For edgeR calls, the thresholds were a false discovery rate-adjusted p below 0.01 and a log2 fold-change of 1. As an exploratory analysis of dynamics, max-normalized trajectories of the 1000 most abundant clonotypes were examined with PCA combined with hierarchical clustering. The CD4 or CD8 phenotype of responding clones was assigned using the separately sequenced CD4+ and CD8+ repertoires. TCRdb applied fastp at Q25 and MiXCR to the public reads, then kept only in-frame beta chains. One record per CDR3 amino acid sequence lists the most common genes and DNA. The V and J calls were not made by the authors but by TCRdb's processing. Within this sample are 350,000 to 400,000 distinct CDR3 sequences, with around a fifth of them counted one time only. Clones ranked in the top ten supply around 13% of the sample.

In the case of this clonotype: The antigen it binds to is not known. No base-level quality is on record; no much larger clone is a single base apart.

PBMCs were isolated by Ficoll-Paque density gradient centrifugation. The source of this sequence is an adult woman who had mild COVID-19 (a few samples of this study predate the infection). The sample titles of this study are shuffled in the database, so cell type and time point are left out; the donor was told from shared clones. The sample taken for sequencing was PBMCs or a T cell subset sorted from them (not recorded which).

The DNA reads as follows: TGTGCCAGCAGCCCTCGGACAGGGGGCGGTGAGCAGTTCTTC. Translated, this is CASSPRTGGGEQFF. This chain joins TRBV14 to TRBJ2-1; 11 of the junction bases match TRBD1. Trimming accounts for 4 bases at V and 9 bases at J, while the number of junction bases matched to no gene is 5. The CDR3 measures 14 amino acids from cysteine to phenylalanine. Only the CDR3 portion is preserved as DNA: 42 bases, with reading frame beginning at the first base. CDR1 and CDR2 are drawn from the germline V gene: SGHDN, FVKESK.